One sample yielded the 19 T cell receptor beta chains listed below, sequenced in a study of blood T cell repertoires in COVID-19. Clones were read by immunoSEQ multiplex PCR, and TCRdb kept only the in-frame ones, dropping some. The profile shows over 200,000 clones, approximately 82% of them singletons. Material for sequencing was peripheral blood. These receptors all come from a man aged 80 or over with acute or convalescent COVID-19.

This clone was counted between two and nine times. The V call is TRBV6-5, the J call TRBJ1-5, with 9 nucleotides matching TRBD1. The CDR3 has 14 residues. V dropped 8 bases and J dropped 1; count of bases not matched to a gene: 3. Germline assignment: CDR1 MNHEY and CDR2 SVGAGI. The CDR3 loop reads CASGGQGSNQPQHF. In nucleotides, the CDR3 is TGTGCCAGCGGGGGACAGGGAAGCAATCAGCCCCAGCATTTT.

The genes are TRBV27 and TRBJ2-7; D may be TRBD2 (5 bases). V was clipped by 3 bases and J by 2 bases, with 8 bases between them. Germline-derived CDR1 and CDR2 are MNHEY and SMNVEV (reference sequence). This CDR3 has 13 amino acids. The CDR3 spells CASSFGEPYEQYF. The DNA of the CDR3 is TGTGCCAGCAGTTTCGGGGAGCCCTACGAGCAGTACTTC.

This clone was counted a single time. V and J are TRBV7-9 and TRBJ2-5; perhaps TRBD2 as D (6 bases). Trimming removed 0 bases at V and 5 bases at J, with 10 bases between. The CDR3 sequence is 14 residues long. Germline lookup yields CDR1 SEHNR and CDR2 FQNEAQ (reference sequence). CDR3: CASSLAVRGETQYF. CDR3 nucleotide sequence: TGTGCCAGCAGCTTAGCGGTACGGGGGGAGACCCAGTACTTC.

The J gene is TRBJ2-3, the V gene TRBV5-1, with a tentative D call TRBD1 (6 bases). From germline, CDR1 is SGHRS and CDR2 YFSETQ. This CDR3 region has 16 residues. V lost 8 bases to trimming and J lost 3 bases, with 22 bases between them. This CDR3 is CASVPPGVGVTDTQYF. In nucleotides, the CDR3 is TGCGCCAGTGTACCTCCAGGGGTTGGGGTGACAGATACGCAGTATTTT.

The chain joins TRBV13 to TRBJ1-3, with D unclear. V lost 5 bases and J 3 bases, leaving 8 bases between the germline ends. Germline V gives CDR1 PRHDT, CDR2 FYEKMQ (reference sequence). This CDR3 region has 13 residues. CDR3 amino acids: CASSPAGGNTIYF. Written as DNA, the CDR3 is TGTGCCAGCAGCCCAGCGGGTGGAAACACCATATATTTT.

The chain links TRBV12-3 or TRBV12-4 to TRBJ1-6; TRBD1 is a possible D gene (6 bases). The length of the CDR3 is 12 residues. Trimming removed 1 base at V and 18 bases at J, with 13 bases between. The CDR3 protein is CASSLGSGGRHF. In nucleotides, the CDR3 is TGTGCCAGCAGTTTAGGCTCGGGGGGCCGCCACTTT.

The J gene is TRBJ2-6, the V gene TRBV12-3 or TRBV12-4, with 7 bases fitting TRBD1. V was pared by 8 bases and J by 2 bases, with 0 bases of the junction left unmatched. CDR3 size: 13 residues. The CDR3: CASDRAGANVLTF. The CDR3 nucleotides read TGTGCCAGCGACAGGGCTGGGGCCAACGTCCTGACTTTC.

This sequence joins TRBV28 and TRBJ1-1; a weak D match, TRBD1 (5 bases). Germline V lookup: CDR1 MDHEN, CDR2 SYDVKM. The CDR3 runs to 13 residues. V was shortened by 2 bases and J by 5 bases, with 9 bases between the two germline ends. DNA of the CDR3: TGTGCCAGCAGTTTACCGGGGGAGACTGAAGCTTTCTTT. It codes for CASSLPGETEAFF.

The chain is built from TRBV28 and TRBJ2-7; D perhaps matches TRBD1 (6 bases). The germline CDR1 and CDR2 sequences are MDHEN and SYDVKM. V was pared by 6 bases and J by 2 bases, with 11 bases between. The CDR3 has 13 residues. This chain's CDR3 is CASRGTPPYEQYF. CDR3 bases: TGTGCCAGCAGGGGGACACCTCCCTACGAGCAGTACTTC.

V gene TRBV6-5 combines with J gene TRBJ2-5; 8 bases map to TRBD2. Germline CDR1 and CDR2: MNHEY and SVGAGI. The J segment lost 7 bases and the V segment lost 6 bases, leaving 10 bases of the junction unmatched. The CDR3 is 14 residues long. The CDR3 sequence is CASSSGGAIPTQYF. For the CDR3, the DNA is TGTGCCAGCAGCTCCGGGGGGGCGATCCCGACCCAGTACTTC.

The CDR3 reads CASSLAPGNTEAFF. CDR3 DNA: TGCGCCAGCAGCTTGGCCCCGGGGAACACTGAAGCTTTCTTT. V is TRBV5-1 and J is TRBJ1-1, with unresolved D. This CDR3 has 14 residues. Germline V gene lookup returns CDR1 SGHRS and CDR2 YFSETQ. V was cut by 0 bases and J by 1 base, with 7 bases left in between.

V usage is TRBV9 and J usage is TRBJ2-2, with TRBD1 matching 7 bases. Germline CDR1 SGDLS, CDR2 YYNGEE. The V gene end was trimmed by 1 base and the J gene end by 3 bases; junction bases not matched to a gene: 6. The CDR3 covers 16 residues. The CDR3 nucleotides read TGTGCCAGCAGCGTACGGTCCCAGGGGGACACCGGGGAGCTGTTTTTT. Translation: CASSVRSQGDTGELFF. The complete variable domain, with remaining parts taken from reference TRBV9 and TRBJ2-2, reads DSGVTQTPKHLITATGQRVTLRCSPRSGDLSVYWYQQSLDQGLQFLIQYYNGEERAKGNILERFSAQQFPDLHSELNLSSLELGDSALYFCASSVRSQGDTGELFFGEGSRLTVL.

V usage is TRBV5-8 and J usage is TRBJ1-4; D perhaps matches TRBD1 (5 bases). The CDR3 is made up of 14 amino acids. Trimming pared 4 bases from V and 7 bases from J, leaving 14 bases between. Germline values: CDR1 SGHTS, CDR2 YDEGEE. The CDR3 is CASSLGLISEKLFF. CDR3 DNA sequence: TGTGCCAGCAGCCTGGGGCTGATCAGTGAAAAACTGTTTTTT.

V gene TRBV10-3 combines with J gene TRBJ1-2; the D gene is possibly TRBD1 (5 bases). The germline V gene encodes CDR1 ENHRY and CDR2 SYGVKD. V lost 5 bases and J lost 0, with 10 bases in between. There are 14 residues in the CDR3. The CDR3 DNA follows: TGTGCCATCAGTCCGACAGCGACTAACTATGGCTACACCTTC. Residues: CAISPTATNYGYTF.

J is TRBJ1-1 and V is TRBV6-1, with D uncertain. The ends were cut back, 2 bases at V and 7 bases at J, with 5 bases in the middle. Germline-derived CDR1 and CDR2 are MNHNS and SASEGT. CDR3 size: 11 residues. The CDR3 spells CASSEMREAFF. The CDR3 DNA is TGTGCCAGCAGTGAAATGCGTGAAGCTTTCTTT.

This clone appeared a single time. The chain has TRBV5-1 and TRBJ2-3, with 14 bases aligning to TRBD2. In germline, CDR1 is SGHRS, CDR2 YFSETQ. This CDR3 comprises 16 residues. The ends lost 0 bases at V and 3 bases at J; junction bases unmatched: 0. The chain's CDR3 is CASSLGTSGGTDTQYF. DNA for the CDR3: TGCGCCAGCAGCTTGGGGACTAGCGGGGGGACAGATACGCAGTATTTT.

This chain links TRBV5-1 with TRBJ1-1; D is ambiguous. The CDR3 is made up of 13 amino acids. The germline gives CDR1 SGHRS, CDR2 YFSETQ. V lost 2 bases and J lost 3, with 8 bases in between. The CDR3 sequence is CASSFGRDTEAFF. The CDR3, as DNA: TGCGCCAGCAGCTTTGGTCGGGACACTGAAGCTTTCTTT.

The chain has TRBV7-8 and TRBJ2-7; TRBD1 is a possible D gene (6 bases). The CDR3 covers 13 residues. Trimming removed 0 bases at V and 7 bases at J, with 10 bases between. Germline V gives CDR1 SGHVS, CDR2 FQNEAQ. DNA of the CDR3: TGTGCCAGCAGCTTAGCGGGCACAGGGGAGCAGTACTTC. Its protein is CASSLAGTGEQYF.

The CDR3 here is CASSQRAGDSYSYNEQFF. DNA for the CDR3: TGCGCCAGCAGCCAAAGGGCGGGAGATAGTTACTCCTACAATGAGCAGTTCTTC. The gene calls are TRBV4-1 and TRBJ2-1, with TRBD2 matching 7 bases. After removal of 2 bases from V and 0 bases from J, the junction contained 10 bases not matched to a gene. The CDR3 consists of 18 residues. CDR1 is MGHRA and CDR2 is YSYEKL in the germline V gene.